The sequence of this T cell receptor beta chain was determined in a study of neurological immune-mediated disorders. TCRdb reprocessed the 5' RACE reads with MiXCR, giving one entry per CDR3 protein. The repertoire holds around 50,000 distinct CDR3 sequences, with approximately 16% as singletons. CDR1 is MRHNA and CDR2 is SNTAGT in the germline V gene. Between the trimmed V and J ends, which lost 3 bases and 0 bases, there was a span of 14 bases. The CDR3 contains 16 residues. A blood bank in Maryland, USA, provided the volunteers who served as healthy controls. 2 million unsorted PBMCs were stored in RNAlater at -80 °C before RNA extraction. Notes on the study in general: HTLV-1-associated myelopathy ranked highest for TCR clonal expansion and multiple sclerosis lowest, beneath healthy controls.

This clonotype came up many times. Its antigen remains unidentified. J is TRBJ1-2 and V is TRBV6-4; the D gene is possibly TRBD1 (6 bases). This TCR came from a man in his fifties or sixties in good health. Sequencing was performed on PBMCs. The CDR3 DNA is TGTGCCAGCAGTGAACAGGGTTTTGGATCTAACTATGGCTACACCTTC. This translates into CASSEQGFGSNYGYTF.